These T cell receptor beta chains were read from a single sample in a study of CD8 T cells in ankylosing spondylitis. MiXCR, applied by TCRdb to the 5' RACE reads, yields one record per CDR3 protein. The sample lists 75,000 to 95,000 distinct CDR3 sequences; roughly 8.8% were seen once. Source material: blood, either unsorted or a sorted T cell fraction (not recorded which). Receptors originate from a male donor with ankylosing spondylitis. Each CDR3 is given with its conserved first and last residue. The D gene is left open where the match is weak. The size of a clone is reported for some rows only, either as once, few or many, or as a class for expanded clones.

clone_size | j_call | d_call | v_call | cdr3_nt | cdr3_aa
many | TRBJ2-1 | NA | TRBV24-1 | TGTGCCACCGGGATTTCCGGGAGTCACAATGAGCAGTTCTTC | CATGISGSHNEQFF
few | TRBJ2-3 | NA | TRBV20-1 | TGCAGTGCTTTACCGGGACATACCACAAGATTCACAGATACGCAGTATTTT | CSALPGHTTRFTDTQYF
many | TRBJ1-2 | NA | TRBV29-1 | TGCAGCGTTGAAGGGGATTACTATGGCTACACCTTC | CSVEGDYYGYTF
many | TRBJ1-1 | TRBD1 | TRBV6-1 | TGTGCCAGCACCGGGACAGGGGAGCGCAGGTACACTGAAGCTTTCTTT | CASTGTGERRYTEAFF
many | TRBJ1-1 | NA | TRBV4-1 | TGCGCCAGCAGCCTACGGACCGGTATGAACACTGAAGCTTTCTTT | CASSLRTGMNTEAFF
few | TRBJ2-1 | NA | TRBV27 | TGTGCCAGCACGTATTCTGCGGGAAATGCATACAATGAGCAGTTCTTC | CASTYSAGNAYNEQFF
many | TRBJ1-2 | TRBD1 | TRBV29-1 | TGCAGCGGTATGACAGGGAATGGCTACACCTTC | CSGMTGNGYTF
few | TRBJ2-3 | NA | TRBV24-1 | TGTGCCACCAGTGATTACACGACCAGCACAGATACGCAGTATTTT | CATSDYTTSTDTQYF
many | TRBJ2-2 | NA | TRBV5-5 | TGTGCCAGCAGCTTGACGGGGCAGGAGATTACCACCGGGGAGCTGTTTTTT | CASSLTGQEITTGELFF
NA | TRBJ2-1 | TRBD2 | TRBV20-1 | TGCAGTGCTAGAGATATGGCGGGAGGGTACAATGAGCAGTTCTTC | CSARDMAGGYNEQFF